Many counts were recorded for the clone carrying this TCR beta chain. Its antigen is currently unknown. The bulk TCR libraries were made with methods described before and with listed TCR primers. TCRdb reprocessed the PCR reads via MiXCR and lists one record per CDR3 protein. The sample consists of 550,000 to 750,000 distinct CDR3 sequences, less than 20% of them appearing once. These data come from a study of molecular identifiers for immune sequencing clone quantification. Study as a whole: In the replicates, RNA derived from roughly 20,000 or 100,000 naive CD8 cells was divided into five parts, and four were sequenced.

General study results and limits: Underestimated sizes of highly expanded clones could result from identical TCR molecules that share a barcode.

V was pared by 3 bases and J by 8 bases, with 10 bases of the junction left unmatched. This CDR3 is built from 14 residues. Germline V gives CDR1 GTSNPN, CDR2 SVGIG (reference sequence). Source material: naive CD8+ T cells from blood, with Jurkat cell RNA spiked in. The subset denotes: FACS-sorted CD8+CD4-CCR7+CD45RA+ naive T cells. V gene TRBV30 combines with J gene TRBJ1-1; 9 bases align to TRBD1. This TCR was recovered from a human donor in good health. Some libraries in this study had Jurkat cell RNA spiked in. The CDR3 coding sequence is TGTGCCTGGAGCCGCACAGGGGGCGTAGAAGAAGCTTTCTTT. Amino acids: CAWSRTGGVEEAFF.